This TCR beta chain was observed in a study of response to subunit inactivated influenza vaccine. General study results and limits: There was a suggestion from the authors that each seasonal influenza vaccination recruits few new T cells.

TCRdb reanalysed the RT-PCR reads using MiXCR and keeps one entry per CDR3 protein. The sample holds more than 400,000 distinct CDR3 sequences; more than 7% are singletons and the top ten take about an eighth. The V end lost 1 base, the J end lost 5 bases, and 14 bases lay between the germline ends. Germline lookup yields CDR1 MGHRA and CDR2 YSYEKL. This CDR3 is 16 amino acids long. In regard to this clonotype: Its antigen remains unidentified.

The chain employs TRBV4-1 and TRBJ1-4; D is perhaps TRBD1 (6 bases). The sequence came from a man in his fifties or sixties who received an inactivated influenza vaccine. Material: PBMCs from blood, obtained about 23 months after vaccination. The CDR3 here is CASSQGSMQGNEKLFF. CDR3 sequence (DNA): TGCGCCAGCAGCCAAGGGAGTATGCAGGGGAATGAAAAACTGTTTTTT.